This entry lists 26 T cell receptor beta chains sequenced from one sample in a study of control samples from healthy donors and cancer patients. Only in-frame clones appear in the TCRdb table, and some are missing; sequencing was by immunoSEQ multiplex PCR. This sample carries more than 150,000 clones, roughly 91% of them seen once, and the ten largest clones take roughly 1.5%. What was sequenced was blood. Source of these receptors: a man younger than 35 in good health.

This chain uses TRBV2 with TRBJ1-6, with TRBD1 matching over 7 bases. The CDR3 runs 14 residues. Trimming removed 6 bases from V and 6 bases from J; junction bases left unmatched: 5. Germline lookup yields CDR1 SNHLY and CDR2 FYNNEI. This CDR3 reads CASSRDSVNSPLHF. DNA of the CDR3: TGTGCCAGCAGCCGGGACAGTGTTAATTCACCCCTCCACTTT.

This clone has just one count. J is TRBJ2-7 and V is TRBV28, with 7 positions matching TRBD2. The V and J ends lost 6 bases and 4 bases, in that order; junction bases with no gene match: 3. CDR1 and CDR2 from the germline V gene are MDHEN and SYDVKM. This CDR3 has 12 residues. The CDR3: CASRPAGYEQYF. The CDR3 bases are TGTGCCAGCAGGCCAGCGGGGTACGAGCAGTACTTC.

V is TRBV5-8 and J is TRBJ1-6, with 7 bases aligning to TRBD1. This CDR3 spans 16 amino acids. In germline, CDR1 is SGHTS, CDR2 YDEGEE. The trim removed 1 base at V and 6 bases at J, leaving 7 bases unmatched. CDR3 DNA: TGTGCCAGCAGCTTGAATTCTGGGACAGTTAATTCACCCCTCCACTTT. Translating gives CASSLNSGTVNSPLHF. Full variable domain (missing parts from reference TRBV5-8 and TRBJ1-6): EAGVTQSPTHLIKTRGQQATLRCSPISGHTSVYWYQQALGLGLQFLLWYDEGEERNRGNFPPRFSGRQFPNYSSELNVNALELEDSALYLCASSLNSGTVNSPLHFGNGTRLTVT.

The chain couples TRBV10-3 to TRBJ1-2; the D gene is possibly TRBD1 (5 bases). Germline-derived CDR1 and CDR2 are ENHRY and SYGVKD. V was clipped by 4 bases and J by 8 bases, with 17 bases between them. CDR3 length: 14 residues. The CDR3: CAISVGRDERGYTF. DNA for the CDR3: TGTGCCATCAGTGTAGGGCGGGACGAGCGGGGCTACACCTTC.

The CDR3 loop is CASMALYTGELFF. CDR3 nucleotides: TGTGCCAGCATGGCCTTATACACCGGGGAGCTGTTTTTT. The gene calls are TRBV5-5 and TRBJ2-2; unclear D gene. V was cut by 6 bases and J by 3 bases, with 9 bases left in between. Germline CDR1 SGHKS, CDR2 YYEKEE (reference sequence). This CDR3 contains 13 residues.

The rearrangement joins TRBV13 to TRBJ2-1; 13 nucleotides align to TRBD2. From germline, CDR1 is PRHDT and CDR2 FYEKMQ (reference sequence). The CDR3 totals 17 residues. V was clipped by 5 bases and J by 8 bases; unmatched bases: 12. Here the CDR3 reads CASSLWTSGGLGHEQFF. DNA of the CDR3: TGTGCCAGCAGCCTCTGGACTAGCGGGGGCCTGGGTCATGAGCAGTTCTTC.

The V and J genes are TRBV2 and TRBJ1-1; 7 bases fit TRBD1. This CDR3 spans 13 amino acids. Germline CDR1 is SNHLY and CDR2 is FYNNEI. The ends lost 1 base at V and 11 bases at J; junction bases unmatched: 7. CDR3 in amino acids: CASSEETGVSAFF. The CDR3 nucleotides are TGTGCCAGCAGTGAAGAAACAGGGGTTTCCGCTTTCTTT.

Of note for this clone: This CDR3 is also generated by other DNA sequences in the sample. V and J are TRBV5-1 and TRBJ2-7; TRBD1 matches 10 bases. This CDR3 is built from 15 residues. In germline, CDR1 is SGHRS, CDR2 YFSETQ. J lost 3 bases, V lost 2 bases, and 5 bases had no gene match. This CDR3 is CASSFRTGGDYEQYF. The CDR3 nucleotides read TGCGCCAGCAGCTTCAGGACAGGGGGGGACTACGAGCAGTACTTC.

This clone has just one count. This sequence joins TRBV27 and TRBJ2-7; 8 bases agree with TRBD1. V was pared by 6 bases and J by 5 bases, with 6 bases of the junction left unmatched. Per the germline V gene, CDR1 is MNHEY and CDR2 is SMNVEV (reference sequence). The CDR3 is made up of 13 amino acids. CDR3 residues: CASRTGANNEQYF. The CDR3 DNA reads as TGTGCCAGCAGGACAGGGGCTAACAACGAGCAGTACTTC.

This chain links TRBV27 with TRBJ2-7; perhaps TRBD1 as D (6 bases). The CDR3 is 15 residues long. Germline CDR1 reads MNHEY; CDR2 reads SMNVEV (reference sequence). V lost 3 bases and J lost 2, with 14 bases in between. The CDR3 coding sequence is TGTGCCAGCAGTTTTTTCCCGGGACAAACCTACGAGCAGTACTTC. This codes for CASSFFPGQTYEQYF.

This chain connects TRBV18 to TRBJ1-2; a possible D gene is TRBD1 (5 bases). The V and J ends lost 5 bases and 2 bases respectively, with 9 bases between them. The CDR3 is made up of 13 amino acids. Germline CDR1 KGHSH, CDR2 LQKENI. The CDR3 region is CASSTGTNYGYTF. The CDR3 bases are TGTGCCAGCTCAACCGGGACGAACTATGGCTACACCTTC. The full variable domain, rest sourced from reference TRBV18 and TRBJ1-2, is NAGVMQNPRHLVRRRGQEARLRCSPMKGHSHVYWYRQLPEEGLKFMVYLQKENIIDESGMPKERFSAEFPKEGPSILRIQQVVRGDSAAYFCASSTGTNYGYTFGSGTRLTVV.

The J gene is TRBJ1-6, the V gene TRBV25-1, with 7 bases lining up with TRBD1. Germline values: CDR1 MGHDK, CDR2 SYGVNS. J lost 6 bases, V lost 7 bases, and 9 bases had no gene match. The CDR3 is 15 amino acids. The CDR3, as DNA: TGTGCCAGCACCCAAAGGGACAGTACTAATTCACCCCTCCACTTT. This codes for CASTQRDSTNSPLHF.

The rearrangement links TRBV11-1 to TRBJ2-7; D possibly corresponds to TRBD2 (6 bases). V was pared by 3 bases and J by 4 bases, with 16 bases between. This CDR3 region has 15 residues. CDR1 and CDR2 (germline): SGHAT, FQDESV (reference sequence). DNA of the CDR3: TGTGCCAGCAGCTTTGGGCGCGGAGGGGCGTACGAGCAGTACTTC. Translation: CASSFGRGGAYEQYF.

The V call is TRBV7-2, the J call TRBJ2-7, with 8 nucleotides matching TRBD1. V dropped 4 bases and J dropped 3; count of bases not matched to a gene: 2. CDR1 and CDR2 from the germline V gene are SGHTA and FQGNSA. The CDR3 has 13 amino acids. The CDR3 DNA sequence: TGTGCCAGCAGCTCACAGGGGGGCTACGAGCAGTACTTC. Protein: CASSSQGGYEQYF. Full variable domain (remainder filled in from reference TRBV7-2 and TRBJ2-7): GAGVSQSPSNKVTEKGKDVELRCDPISGHTALYWYRQSLGQGLEFLIYFQGNSAPDKSGLPSDRFSAERTGGSVSTLTIQRTQQEDSAVYLCASSSQGGYEQYFGPGTRLTVT.

The genes are TRBV19 and TRBJ1-5; D gene unclear. Trimming pared 8 bases from V and 4 bases from J, leaving 18 bases between. Germline CDR1 is LNHDA and CDR2 is SQIVND (reference sequence). The CDR3 runs to 15 residues. In DNA form, the CDR3 reads TGTGCCAGTTCACCTTCAGGCACCTCGAATCAGCCCCAGCATTTT. As protein: CASSPSGTSNQPQHF.

The J gene is TRBJ2-5, the V gene TRBV5-1, with 12 nucleotides matching TRBD2. Germline V gene lookup returns CDR1 SGHRS and CDR2 YFSETQ. The trim removed 6 bases at V and 3 bases at J, leaving 3 bases unmatched. This CDR3 comprises 14 residues. The CDR3 sequence: CASTRTSGEETQYF. The CDR3 region has the DNA TGCGCCAGCACGCGGACTAGCGGGGAAGAGACCCAGTACTTC.

With regard to this clone: Other DNA variants within this sample encode the same CDR3. The J gene is TRBJ1-3, the V gene TRBV13; D perhaps matches TRBD1 (5 bases). CDR3 size: 14 residues. The ends were cut back, 3 bases at V and 0 bases at J, with 6 bases in the middle. Germline V CDR1 and CDR2: PRHDT, FYEKMQ (reference sequence). CDR3 sequence: CASSFTGSGNTIYF. CDR3 nucleotides: TGTGCCAGCAGCTTCACAGGCTCTGGAAACACCATATATTTT. Filled out from reference TRBV13 and TRBJ1-3, the complete variable domain reads AAGVIQSPRHLIKEKRETATLKCYPIPRHDTVYWYQQGPGQDPQFLISFYEKMQSDKGSIPDRFSAQQFSDYHSELNMSSLELGDSALYFCASSFTGSGNTIYFGEGSWLTVV.

V and J are TRBV27 and TRBJ2-1; possible D gene TRBD2, 5 bases. The germline CDR1 and CDR2 sequences are MNHEY and SMNVEV (reference sequence). This CDR3 is 11 amino acids long. V was clipped by 5 bases and J by 9 bases, with 8 bases between them. CDR3 nucleotide sequence: TGTGCCAGCAGTCCCCGGGGTGAGCAGTTCTTC. It specifies CASSPRGEQFF.

Of note for this clone: The sample contains more than one DNA sequence encoding this CDR3. V and J are TRBV24-1 and TRBJ1-1, with TRBD1 identical over 7 bases. V shed 4 bases, J shed 2 bases, and the junction held 6 bases outside the gene matches. Germline V gives CDR1 KGHDR, CDR2 SFDVKD. CDR3 length equals 15 residues. CDR3 residues: CATSDPRQGNTEAFF. CDR3 nucleotides: TGTGCCACCAGTGACCCCCGACAGGGTAACACTGAAGCTTTCTTT.

The V and J genes are TRBV7-9 and TRBJ1-5, with 8 bases matching TRBD1. CDR3 size: 14 residues. Germline CDR1 SEHNR, CDR2 FQNEAQ (reference sequence). The ends lost 1 base at V and 9 bases at J; junction bases unmatched: 5. CDR3 sequence: CASSLGNRGGPQHF. As DNA, the CDR3 is TGTGCCAGCAGCTTAGGGAACAGGGGGGGGCCCCAGCATTTT.

The V gene is TRBV6-5, the J gene TRBJ1-3, with TRBD1 matching 7 bases. Trimming took 8 bases from V and 0 from J; bases not matched to a gene: 7. This CDR3 contains 15 residues. Germline assignment: CDR1 MNHEY and CDR2 SVGAGI. CDR3 coding DNA: TGTGCCAGCCTCATGGGGACAGTCTCTGGAAACACCATATATTTT. Amino acid sequence: CASLMGTVSGNTIYF.

The chain couples TRBV10-2 to TRBJ2-2; possible D gene TRBD2, 5 bases. Between the trimmed V and J ends, which lost 2 bases and 5 bases, there was a span of 9 bases. Germline V gene lookup returns CDR1 WSHSY and CDR2 SAAADI. The CDR3 has 14 amino acids. DNA of the CDR3: TGCGCCAGCAGTGAGAGGAGAGGGACCGGGGAGCTGTTTTTT. It translates to CASSERRGTGELFF.

The CDR3 region is CASSQETSGGVSNGELFF. Here the CDR3 DNA reads TGTGCCAGCAGCCAGGAGACTAGCGGGGGGGTTTCTAACGGGGAGCTGTTTTTT. The chain recombines TRBV4-2 with TRBJ2-2; TRBD2 aligns across 14 bases. This CDR3 region has 18 residues. V lost 3 bases and J lost 7; bases outside the gene matches: 10. Germline lookup yields CDR1 LGHNA and CDR2 YNFKEQ.

To note about this clone: Other DNA sequences in this sample translate to the same CDR3. The chain is built from TRBV9 and TRBJ1-2; perhaps TRBD1 as D (5 bases). Trimming left V 0 bases short and J 1 base short, with 7 bases between. Germline loops: CDR1 SGDLS, CDR2 YYNGEE. The CDR3 is 14 residues long. This CDR3 is CASSVGQGNYGYTF. CDR3 bases: TGTGCCAGCAGCGTAGGGCAGGGTAACTATGGCTACACCTTC.

The CDR3 DNA follows: TGTGCCAGCAGCGCCCCCGGGTTCAATCAGCCCCAGCATTTT. The encoded protein is CASSAPGFNQPQHF. The chain employs TRBV9 and TRBJ1-5; unclear D gene. Germline lookup yields CDR1 SGDLS and CDR2 YYNGEE. Trimming removed 3 bases at V and 3 bases at J, with 10 bases between. CDR3 length: 14 amino acids.

This rearrangement joins TRBV18 to TRBJ2-7; 9 bases are shared with TRBD1. Looked up from germline, CDR1 is KGHSH and CDR2 is LQKENI. V was pared by 3 bases and J by 1 base, with 7 bases of the junction left unmatched. The CDR3 has 16 residues. CDR3 sequence: CASSPRTGVTSYEQYF. CDR3 bases: TGTGCCAGCTCACCCCGGACAGGGGTGACGTCCTACGAGCAGTACTTC.